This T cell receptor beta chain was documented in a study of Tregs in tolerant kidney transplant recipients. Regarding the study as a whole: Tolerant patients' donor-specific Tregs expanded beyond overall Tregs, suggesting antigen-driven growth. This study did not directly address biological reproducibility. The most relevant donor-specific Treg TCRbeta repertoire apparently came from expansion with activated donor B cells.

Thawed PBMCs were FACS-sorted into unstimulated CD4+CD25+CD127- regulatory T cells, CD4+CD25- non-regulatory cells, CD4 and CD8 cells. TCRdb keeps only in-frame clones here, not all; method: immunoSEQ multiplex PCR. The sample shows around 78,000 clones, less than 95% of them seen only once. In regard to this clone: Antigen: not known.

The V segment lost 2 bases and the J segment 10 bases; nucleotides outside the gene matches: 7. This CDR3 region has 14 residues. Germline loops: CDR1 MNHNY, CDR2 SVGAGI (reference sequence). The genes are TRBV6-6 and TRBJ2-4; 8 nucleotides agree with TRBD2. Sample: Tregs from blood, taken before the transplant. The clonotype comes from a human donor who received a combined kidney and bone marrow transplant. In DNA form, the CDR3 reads TGTGCCAGCAGTTACCCTTCCGGACTAGCTATTCAGTACTTC. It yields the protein CASSYPSGLAIQYF.